This TCR beta chain was retrieved from a study of PD-1 blockade in classical Hodgkin lymphoma. Study-wide results and caveats: CD4+ TCR diversity rose significantly by C4D1, and CD8+ TCR diversity did not. Baseline diversity was lower in partial responders and progressors than complete responders.

TCRdb keeps only in-frame clones here, not all; method: immunoSEQ multiplex PCR. In the table there are 75,000 to 100,000 clones, over 80% of which are singletons. Germline CDR1 ENHRY, CDR2 SYGVKD. This CDR3 has 14 amino acids. The V gene lost 6 bases and the J gene lost 4 bases, with 13 bases spanning the gap. To note about this clone: Its target is unknown.

The patients all showed relapse after autologous stem cell transplantation, while their brentuximab vedotin exposure varied. This clonotype was obtained from a human donor with classical Hodgkin lymphoma. The sample consisted of peripheral blood mononuclear cells (PBMCs), taken at baseline. This chain connects TRBV10-3 to TRBJ1-3; weak D call: TRBD1 (5 bases). The chain's CDR3 is CAIRGGVDGNTIYF. In DNA form, the CDR3 reads TGTGCCATCAGGGGGGGAGTTGACGGAAACACCATATATTTT.